These 29 T cell receptor beta chains were all obtained from the same sample, sequenced in a study of cytomegalovirus exposure and HLA in healthy donors. 13 Jbeta primers and 60 Vbeta primers were used for the PCR. Sequenced by immunoSEQ multiplex PCR; TCRdb stores in-frame clones only, minus some. This repertoire includes around 100,000 clones. What was sequenced was PBMCs. The receptors stem from a woman aged 30 to 39 in good health and CMV-seronegative.

The rearrangement links TRBV2 to TRBJ2-7; D is unclear. The V gene lost 7 bases and the J gene lost 0 bases, with 13 bases spanning the gap. Germline V lookup: CDR1 SNHLY, CDR2 FYNNEI. The CDR3 runs to 14 residues. The CDR3 spells CASNAGSYSYEQYF. In DNA form, the CDR3 reads TGTGCCAGCAACGCCGGGTCCTACTCCTACGAGCAGTACTTC.

V and J are TRBV5-6 and TRBJ2-3, with TRBD1 as a possible D gene (5 bases). Germline assignment: CDR1 SGHDT and CDR2 YYEEEE. V lost 4 bases to trimming and J lost 2 bases, with 14 bases between them. This CDR3 spans 15 amino acids. CDR3 amino acids: CASSTRQGITDTQYF. CDR3 coding DNA: TGTGCCAGCAGCACGAGGCAGGGTATCACAGATACGCAGTATTTT.

The V and J genes are TRBV2 and TRBJ1-2; no definite D call. Between the trimmed V and J ends, which lost 8 bases and 7 bases, there was a span of 17 bases. The germline V gene has CDR1 SNHLY and CDR2 FYNNEI. The CDR3 runs 13 residues. The CDR3 reads CASREKELGGYTF. The CDR3 DNA is TGTGCCAGCCGGGAAAAGGAATTGGGTGGCTACACCTTC.

V usage is TRBV28 and J usage is TRBJ1-2, with D possibly matching TRBD1 (6 bases). V was pared by 8 bases and J by 2 bases, with 18 bases between. Looked up from germline, CDR1 is MDHEN and CDR2 is SYDVKM. The CDR3 has 15 residues. CDR3 residues: CASGTRQEANYGYTF. CDR3 in DNA: TGTGCCAGCGGAACCCGACAGGAGGCCAACTATGGCTACACCTTC.

The rearrangement uses TRBV5-1 and TRBJ1-2, with D perhaps TRBD1 (6 bases). Germline assignment: CDR1 SGHRS and CDR2 YFSETQ. V was cut by 0 bases and J by 1 base, with 7 bases left in between. The CDR3 has 14 residues. The CDR3 loop is CASSLEGVNYGYTF. Here the CDR3 DNA reads TGCGCCAGCAGCTTGGAGGGGGTTAACTATGGCTACACCTTC.

This rearrangement joins TRBV7-9 to TRBJ2-1, with 7 bases fitting TRBD2. CDR1 and CDR2 (germline): SEHNR, FQNEAQ (reference sequence). This CDR3 has 14 residues. The ends lost 5 bases at V and 5 bases at J; junction bases unmatched: 6. CDR3 residues: CASSIRDYHNEQFF. For the CDR3, the DNA is TGTGCCAGCAGCATCCGGGACTACCACAATGAGCAGTTCTTC.

With respect to this clone: This CDR3 is also generated by other DNA sequences in the sample. The rearrangement joins TRBV11-2 to TRBJ2-7, with TRBD1 as a possible D gene (5 bases). Germline V gene sequence: CDR1 SGHAT, CDR2 FQNNGV. Trimming shortened V by 6 bases and J by 3 bases, and 9 bases separated the two germline ends. CDR3 size: 12 residues. The CDR3 reads CASSSQGYEQYF. CDR3 nucleotide sequence: TGTGCCAGCAGTTCGCAGGGCTACGAGCAGTACTTC.

The chain uses TRBV28 and TRBJ2-5, with D tentatively TRBD2 (5 bases). V was shortened by 2 bases and J by 4 bases, with 11 bases between the two germline ends. The CDR3 has 14 amino acids. Germline V CDR1 and CDR2: MDHEN, SYDVKM. The DNA of the CDR3 is TGTGCCAGCAGTTTAATAAGGGCGGGAGAGACCCAGTACTTC. Amino acid sequence: CASSLIRAGETQYF.

This chain joins TRBV5-4 and TRBJ2-1; maybe TRBD2 (6 bases). Germline values: CDR1 SGHNT, CDR2 YYREEE (reference sequence). This CDR3 has 16 amino acids. Trimming took 0 bases from V and 3 from J, leaving 13 bases between them. In DNA form, the CDR3 reads TGTGCCAGCAGCTTGGCAGGAGGAGGGTTCTACAATGAGCAGTTCTTC. Translating it yields CASSLAGGGFYNEQFF. The whole variable domain, remainder taken from reference TRBV5-4 and TRBJ2-1, is ETGVTQSPTHLIKTRGQQVTLRCSSQSGHNTVSWYQQALGQGPQFIFQYYREEENGRGNFPPRFSGLQFPNYSSELNVNALELDDSALYLCASSLAGGGFYNEQFFGPGTRLTVL.

The V and J genes are TRBV14 and TRBJ1-5; 7 bases are shared with TRBD1. V was clipped by 5 bases and J by 5 bases; unmatched bases: 3. The CDR3 consists of 13 residues. In germline, CDR1 is SGHDN, CDR2 FVKESK. Here the CDR3 DNA reads TGTGCCAGCAGCTCTCAGGGGGATCAGCCCCAGCATTTT. It encodes CASSSQGDQPQHF.

The V and J genes are TRBV19 and TRBJ2-7; maybe TRBD2 (5 bases). The CDR3 covers 14 residues. Looked up from germline, CDR1 is LNHDA and CDR2 is SQIVND (reference sequence). V lost 5 bases and J 3 bases, leaving 14 bases between the germline ends. As DNA, the CDR3 is TGTGCCAGTAGTCCGGACGGGGAAGGCTACGAGCAGTACTTC. This encodes CASSPDGEGYEQYF.

The rearrangement uses TRBV18 and TRBJ2-1, with a tentative D call TRBD2 (8 bases). Trimming pared 2 bases from V and 10 bases from J, leaving 21 bases between. From germline, CDR1 is KGHSH and CDR2 LQKENI. The length of the CDR3 is 16 residues. The CDR3 is CASSPVGTASSGEQFF. In DNA form, the CDR3 reads TGTGCCAGCTCACCAGTCGGGACAGCCTCTAGCGGGGAGCAGTTCTTC.

The chain joins TRBV20-1 to TRBJ2-7, with D unresolved. The CDR3 has 11 amino acids. V lost 4 bases and J 5 bases, leaving 9 bases between the germline ends. Germline V gene data show CDR1 as DFQATT and CDR2 as SNEGSKA (reference sequence). This chain's CDR3 is CSAKRTHEQYF. The CDR3 bases are TGCAGTGCTAAGAGAACTCACGAGCAGTACTTC.

The chain combines TRBV7-6 with TRBJ1-1; D possibly corresponds to TRBD1 (5 bases). V was shortened by 1 base and J by 0 bases, with 9 bases between the two germline ends. Germline CDR1 and CDR2: SGHVS and FNYEAQ. CDR3 length: 15 amino acids. The CDR3 DNA follows: TGTGCCAGCAGCTTAGAACAGGTCTTGAACACTGAAGCTTTCTTT. Translation: CASSLEQVLNTEAFF.

The rearrangement links TRBV6-6 to TRBJ1-2; D is perhaps TRBD1 (5 bases). Germline CDR1 MNHNY, CDR2 SVGAGI (reference sequence). V lost 7 bases and J 0 bases, leaving 9 bases between the germline ends. This CDR3 has 13 amino acids. CDR3 sequence (DNA): TGTGCCAGCACACTGACAGCTAACTATGGCTACACCTTC. Translated: CASTLTANYGYTF.

The chain joins TRBV6-1 to TRBJ2-7; maybe TRBD2 (5 bases). Germline V gene sequence: CDR1 MNHNS, CDR2 SASEGT. CDR3 length equals 12 residues. Trimming took off 6 bases at V and 1 base at J, with 7 bases between the two ends. CDR3 protein: CASSWTSYEQYF. The CDR3 DNA follows: TGTGCCAGCAGCTGGACTTCCTACGAGCAGTACTTC.

This chain links TRBV7-3 with TRBJ2-2; a weak D match, TRBD1 (6 bases). CDR1 is SGHTA and CDR2 is FQGTGA in the germline V gene. Trimming cost V 0 bases and J 1 base, with 6 bases left between them. This CDR3 is built from 15 residues. The CDR3 nucleotides are TGTGCCAGCAGCTTAACGGGACAGAACACCGGGGAGCTGTTTTTT. As protein: CASSLTGQNTGELFF.

About this clone itself: Distinct nucleotide sequences in the sample also encode this CDR3. The chain links TRBV7-3 to TRBJ1-3, with D tentatively TRBD1 (5 bases). The length of the CDR3 is 14 residues. The germline V gene encodes CDR1 SGHTA and CDR2 FQGTGA. With 4 bases removed from V and 2 bases from J, the gap between germline ends came to 9 bases. The CDR3 region is CASSSGVTGNTIYF. CDR3 nucleotide sequence: TGTGCCAGCAGCTCGGGGGTAACTGGAAACACCATATATTTT.

The chain joins TRBV19 to TRBJ2-7; 9 bases are shared with TRBD2. The CDR3 is made up of 15 amino acids. With 8 bases clipped from V and 2 bases from J, the junction kept 10 bases outside the gene matches. Per germline, CDR1 LNHDA and CDR2 SQIVND (reference sequence). The CDR3 reads CASGSRAGGPYEQYF. As DNA, the CDR3 is TGTGCCAGTGGCAGTAGGGCGGGAGGGCCCTACGAGCAGTACTTC.

The gene calls are TRBV5-1 and TRBJ1-1; TRBD1 is a possible D gene (5 bases). V was cut by 0 bases and J by 6 bases, with 18 bases left in between. Germline values: CDR1 SGHRS, CDR2 YFSETQ. The CDR3 runs 16 residues. For the CDR3, the DNA is TGCGCCAGCAGCTTGGAAGTCGGCAGGGAAGAAGCTGAAGCTTTCTTT. Residues: CASSLEVGREEAEAFF.

The gene calls are TRBV5-6 and TRBJ1-1; tentative D call: TRBD1 (5 bases). V was shortened by 4 bases and J by 0 bases, with 10 bases between the two germline ends. The CDR3 is 14 amino acids. Per the germline V gene, CDR1 is SGHDT and CDR2 is YYEEEE. The CDR3 DNA is TGTGCCAGCAGCATCCCGGGGGTGAACACTGAAGCTTTCTTT. Translating it yields CASSIPGVNTEAFF.

The chain joins TRBV30 to TRBJ1-1; 8 bases align to TRBD1. The V gene's germline CDR1 is GTSNPN and CDR2 SVGIG (reference sequence). CDR3 length equals 11 residues. Germline trimming cut 7 bases from V and 6 bases from J; bases unmatched to any gene: 4. The CDR3 nucleotides read TGTGCCTCAGGGGGCGTCGCTGAAGCTTTCTTT. Translated: CASGGVAEAFF.

The chain uses TRBV5-4 and TRBJ2-1; tentative D call: TRBD1 (6 bases). The CDR3 contains 18 residues. The V end was cut by 4 bases, the J end by 3 bases, with 23 bases between. CDR1 is SGHNT, CDR2 YYREEE, per germline (reference sequence). In DNA, the CDR3 is TGTGCCAGCAGCACCGATACCCTCAGGGGACGGGTCTACAATGAGCAGTTCTTC. Its protein is CASSTDTLRGRVYNEQFF.

The chain employs TRBV5-1 and TRBJ2-5, with 14 bases lining up with TRBD2. This CDR3 is built from 16 residues. Germline assignment: CDR1 SGHRS and CDR2 YFSETQ. The V gene end was trimmed by 3 bases and the J gene end by 4 bases; junction bases not matched to a gene: 5. CDR3 DNA: TGCGCCAGCAGCTCGACTAGCGGGGGGGGGATAGAGACCCAGTACTTC. This sequence encodes CASSSTSGGGIETQYF.

The chain couples TRBV5-1 to TRBJ2-1, with D possibly TRBD2 on 6 matching bases. The CDR3 is 15 residues long. The germline gives CDR1 SGHRS, CDR2 YFSETQ. V gave up 2 bases and J gave up 3 bases, with 12 bases separating them. The DNA of the CDR3 is TGCGCCAGCAGCTTAGGTAGCGGAGTCTACAATGAGCAGTTCTTC. Its translation: CASSLGSGVYNEQFF.

The gene calls are TRBV11-2 and TRBJ2-1; 8 bases align to TRBD1. Germline lookup yields CDR1 SGHAT and CDR2 FQNNGV. The junction had 3 bases not matched to a gene; V was cut back by 4 bases and J by 1 base. The CDR3 is 15 residues long. The CDR3 DNA reads as TGTGCCAGCAGCTCCAACAGGGGGTCCTACAATGAGCAGTTCTTC. It encodes CASSSNRGSYNEQFF.

The chain is built from TRBV11-2 and TRBJ1-2, with 10 nucleotides matching TRBD1. V lost 0 bases to trimming and J lost 4 bases; unmatched junction nucleotides: 5. The CDR3 has 16 amino acids. The germline V gene encodes CDR1 SGHAT and CDR2 FQNNGV. The CDR3 loop reads CASSLDAGTGVYGYTF. Here the CDR3 DNA reads TGTGCCAGCAGCTTAGACGCCGGGACAGGGGTCTATGGCTACACCTTC.

V gene TRBV9 combines with J gene TRBJ2-5; tentatively, D is TRBD1 (6 bases). Germline-derived CDR1 and CDR2 are SGDLS and YYNGEE. V lost 4 bases and J 1 base, leaving 14 bases between the germline ends. The CDR3 length is 15 residues. In nucleotides, the CDR3 is TGTGCCAGCAGCCCCAGGAAGGACAGCCAAGAGACCCAGTACTTC. This sequence encodes CASSPRKDSQETQYF.

The chain is built from TRBV21-1 and TRBJ2-5; the table's D call TRBD1 went unverified against the DNA. TRBV21-1 corresponds to a pseudogene. The CDR3 loop spans 14 amino acids. CDR3 bases: TGTGCCAGCAGCCAGAGGCAGGGCCAAGAGACCCAGTACTTC. Residues: CASSQRQGQETQYF.